The sequence of this TCR beta chain was determined in a study of Graves' ophthalmopathy and Graves' hyperthyroidism. Study-level information: Hyperthyroidism is called stable when no ophthalmopathy develops within 18 months of follow-up.

Uncontrolled infections, pregnancy, lactation or other autoimmune diseases led to patient exclusion. Transcripts of RNA were the source for amplifying TCR beta CDR3 regions. First-round RT-PCR relied on HTBI primers, and a second-round multiplex PCR came next. MiXCR was run by TCRdb on the multiplex PCR reads, yielding one entry per CDR3 protein. In the table there are around 590,000 distinct CDR3 sequences, approximately 37% of which are singletons. This sequence originates from an adult man with Graves' hyperthyroidism. Source material: peripheral blood or thyroid tissue (not recorded which).

Here the CDR3 reads CASSLGTAVDYGYTF. The CDR3 DNA follows: TGCGCCAGCAGCTTGGGGACAGCCGTAGACTATGGCTACACCTTC. The chain links TRBV5-1 to TRBJ1-2; tentative D call: TRBD1 (6 bases). This CDR3 is 15 amino acids long. V lost 0 bases, J lost 3 bases, and 12 bases lay in between. CDR1 is SGHRS, CDR2 YFSETQ, per germline.